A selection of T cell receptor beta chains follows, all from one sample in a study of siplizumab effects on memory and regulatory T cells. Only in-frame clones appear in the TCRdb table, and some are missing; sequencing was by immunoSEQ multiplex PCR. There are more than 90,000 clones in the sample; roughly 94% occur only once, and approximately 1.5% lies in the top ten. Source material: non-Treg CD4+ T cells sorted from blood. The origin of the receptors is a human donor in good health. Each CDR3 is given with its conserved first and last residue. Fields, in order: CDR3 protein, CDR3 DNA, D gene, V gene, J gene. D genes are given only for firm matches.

CASSPRTGLGDTQYF	TGTGCCAGCAGCCCACGGACAGGCCTCGGGGATACGCAGTATTTT	TRBD1	TRBV7-3	TRBJ2-3
CAIREATGGYTEAFF	TGTGCCATCAGAGAAGCGACAGGGGGATACACTGAAGCTTTCTTT	TRBD1	TRBV10-3	TRBJ1-1
CASSYSPGTSGIEQFF	TGTGCCAGCAGTTATAGCCCGGGGACTAGCGGGATAGAGCAGTTCTTC	TRBD2	TRBV6-6	TRBJ2-1
CASSLQGLDEKLFF	TGCGCCAGCAGCTTACAGGGTCTAGATGAAAAACTGTTTTTT	.	TRBV5-1	TRBJ1-4
CASSSTSGRDGEQFF	TGTGCCAGCAGCTCGACTAGCGGGAGAGATGGTGAGCAGTTCTTC	TRBD2	TRBV5-4	TRBJ2-1
CASSRDSYNEQFF	TGTGCCAGCAGCCGGGACTCCTACAATGAGCAGTTCTTC	.	TRBV7-3	TRBJ2-1
CASSSPGRVYEQYF	TGTGCCAGCAGTTCCCCGGGCAGGGTGTACGAGCAGTACTTC	.	TRBV6-5	TRBJ2-7
CASRGTSGTDTQYF	TGCGCCAGCAGGGGGACTAGCGGTACAGATACGCAGTATTTT	TRBD2	TRBV5-1	TRBJ2-3
CATSHRDRVVNIQYF	TGTGCCACCAGCCATAGGGACAGGGTCGTGAACATTCAGTACTTC	TRBD1	TRBV15	TRBJ2-4
CASTGLAGETQYF	TGCGCCAGTACTGGACTAGCTGGAGAGACCCAGTACTTC	TRBD2	TRBV10-2	TRBJ2-5
CASSFGTQYF	TGTGCCAGCAGTTTTGGGACCCAGTACTTC	.	TRBV6-1	TRBJ2-5